Shown below are 20 T cell receptor beta chains from a single sample sequenced in a study of T cells in Graves' hyperthyroidism and ophthalmopathy. TCR beta CDR3 region amplification was performed from RNA transcripts. An initial round of RT-PCR targeting the TCR CDR3 relied on the HTBI primer set. One entry per CDR3 protein, called by TCRdb with MiXCR from the multiplex PCR reads. The sample lists 350,000 to 500,000 distinct CDR3 sequences, roughly an eighth seen once, with about 5% in the top ten. Input material: blood. Receptors were obtained from a woman aged 18-29 years with Graves' hyperthyroidism.

This clonotype was detected many times. The rearrangement links TRBV5-8 to TRBJ2-5; no clear D. The length of the CDR3 is 13 residues. V was shortened by 4 bases and J by 3 bases, with 10 bases between the two germline ends. Germline assignment: CDR1 SGHTS and CDR2 YDEGEE. The CDR3 loop is CASSPGREETQYF. CDR3 bases: TGTGCCAGCAGCCCAGGAAGGGAAGAGACCCAGTACTTC.

The genes are TRBV7-9 and TRBJ2-3; 13 nucleotides align to TRBD2. The CDR3 spans 17 residues. Germline loops: CDR1 SEHNR, CDR2 FQNEAQ (reference sequence). With V trimmed by 4 bases and J by 3 bases, 7 bases remained unmatched. Here the CDR3 DNA reads TGTGCCAGCAGCTCCGGACTAGCGGGAGTAGAGACAGATACGCAGTATTTT. Protein: CASSSGLAGVETDTQYF.

The CDR3 protein is CSAREVADEQYF. The CDR3 nucleotides are TGCAGTGCTAGAGAAGTCGCCGACGAGCAGTACTTC. The chain combines TRBV20-1 with TRBJ2-7; D remains unclear. This CDR3 has 12 amino acids. Germline-derived CDR1 and CDR2 are DFQATT and SNEGSKA (reference sequence). Trimming stripped 0 bases from V and 5 bases from J, with 8 bases between.

This clonotype was counted at least ten times. V usage is TRBV15 and J usage is TRBJ2-7, with TRBD1 matching 8 bases. Germline lookup yields CDR1 LNHNV and CDR2 YYDKDF (reference sequence). The V gene end was trimmed by 0 bases and the J gene end by 5 bases; junction bases not matched to a gene: 6. This CDR3 is built from 15 residues. The CDR3 nucleotides are TGTGCCACCAGCAGAGATCAGGGGGCCGTCCACGAGCAGTACTTC. Protein: CATSRDQGAVHEQYF. The variable domain in full, with the rest retrieved from reference TRBV15 and TRBJ2-7, is DAMVIQNPRYQVTQFGKPVTLSCSQTLNHNVMYWYQQKSSQAPKLLFHYYDKDFNNEADTPDNFQSRRPNTSFCFLDIRSPGLGDTAMYLCATSRDQGAVHEQYFGPGTRLTVT.

CDR3 nucleotide sequence: TGTGCCACCACTCAAGGACTAGCGGGAGGGCCTGGCACAGATACGCAGTATTTT. Amino acid sequence: CATTQGLAGGPGTDTQYF. The chain uses TRBV7-9 and TRBJ2-3; 15 bases map to TRBD2. CDR1 is SEHNR and CDR2 is FQNEAQ in the germline V gene (reference sequence). Germline trimming cut 10 bases from V and 1 base from J; bases unmatched to any gene: 12. The CDR3 is 18 amino acids.

This clonotype was detected ten times or more. The chain recombines TRBV30 with TRBJ1-1; D is undetermined. The CDR3 consists of 13 residues. The germline gives CDR1 GTSNPN, CDR2 SVGIG (reference sequence). Trimming took 0 bases from V and 2 from J, leaving 7 bases between them. Here the CDR3 DNA reads TGTGCCTGGAGTGTAGTTTTCAACACTGAAGCTTTCTTT. The encoded protein is CAWSVVFNTEAFF.

This chain connects TRBV27 to TRBJ2-7; D call uncertain. V lost 3 bases and J lost 4, with 13 bases in between. This CDR3 region has 14 residues. CDR1 MNHEY and CDR2 SMNVEV come from the germline V gene (reference sequence). CDR3 residues: CASSLRQEPYEQYF. Here the CDR3 DNA reads TGTGCCAGCAGTTTGAGGCAGGAGCCTTACGAGCAGTACTTC.

This clonotype occurred many times. The V gene is TRBV10-3, the J gene TRBJ2-7; 7 nucleotides agree with TRBD1. Per the germline V gene, CDR1 is ENHRY and CDR2 is SYGVKD. Unmatched junction bases numbered 6, after V lost 7 bases and J lost 6 bases. The CDR3 sequence is 12 residues long. Here the CDR3 DNA reads TGTGCCATCAAAGAGGGGGCAGGCGAGCAGTACTTC. It encodes CAIKEGAGEQYF.

This clonotype was detected many times. The V gene is TRBV12-3 or TRBV12-4, the J gene TRBJ1-5; D uncertain. The CDR3 totals 14 residues. Trimming pared 2 bases from V and 4 bases from J, leaving 9 bases between. CDR3 nucleotide sequence: TGTGCCAGCAGTTTAAGTAGGGATAATCAGCCCCAGCATTTT. It is translated as CASSLSRDNQPQHF.

This clonotype has ten or more counts. The chain links TRBV3-1 to TRBJ2-7, with D perhaps matching TRBD1 or TRBD2 (5 bases each). The CDR3 is made up of 16 amino acids. The germline CDR1 and CDR2 sequences are LGHDT and YNNKEL (reference sequence). Trimming removed 1 base at V and 0 bases at J, with 13 bases between. The CDR3 region has the DNA TGTGCCAGCAGCCAAGGGGCAGGGAGAAGCTCCTACGAGCAGTACTTC. It translates to CASSQGAGRSSYEQYF.

There are many counts of this clonotype. The chain employs TRBV20-1 and TRBJ2-5; a possible D gene is TRBD1 (6 bases). Germline V CDR1 and CDR2: DFQATT, SNEGSKA (reference sequence). V lost 3 bases and J lost 1, with 9 bases in between. The CDR3 is made up of 13 amino acids. The CDR3 is CSASGQIQETQYF. The CDR3, as DNA: TGCAGTGCTAGCGGACAGATCCAAGAGACCCAGTACTTC.

This clonotype was counted ten times or more. The rearrangement uses TRBV6-1 and TRBJ1-1; D is ambiguous. Trimming took 6 bases from V and 3 from J, leaving 17 bases between them. The CDR3 totals 15 residues. CDR1 MNHNS and CDR2 SASEGT come from the germline V gene. As DNA, the CDR3 is TGTGCCAGCAGCCTCACTACGGGGATTGACACTGAAGCTTTCTTT. This encodes CASSLTTGIDTEAFF.

Notes on this clonotype: A read error may produce the germline difference seen at one junction end. The rearrangement joins TRBV10-3 to TRBJ2-3; TRBD2 matches at 10 bases. The CDR3 loop spans 15 amino acids. CDR1 is ENHRY and CDR2 is SYGVKD in the germline V gene. As DNA, the CDR3 is TGTGCCAGCAGTCAGCCGGGACTAGCGTCAGATACGCAGTATTTT. It yields the protein CASSQPGLASDTQYF.

As to this clonotype: It may be a read error: a sequence one base away is much more abundant. The CDR3, as DNA: TGCGCCAGCAGGGGGGGACTAGTGGATTACAATGAGCAGTTCTTC. Translating gives CASRGGLVDYNEQFF. This chain uses TRBV5-1 with TRBJ2-1; TRBD2 aligns across 8 bases. V trimming: 5 bases; J trimming: 4 bases; junction bases outside the gene matches: 8. The CDR3 consists of 15 residues. Germline lookup yields CDR1 SGHRS and CDR2 YFSETQ.

This clonotype was recorded many times. This chain joins TRBV27 and TRBJ2-7; 8 nucleotides agree with TRBD2. The V gene's germline CDR1 is MNHEY and CDR2 SMNVEV (reference sequence). V shed 5 bases and J 6 bases; nucleotides not matched to a gene: 15. The CDR3 totals 16 residues. CDR3 DNA: TGTGCCAGCAGTCACTATGGACTAGCATCGTCATTCGAGCAGTACTTC. Its translation is CASSHYGLASSFEQYF.

This clonotype was recorded once. A much larger clone lies a single base off, so this may be a read error. The rearrangement joins TRBV25-1 to TRBJ1-4; perhaps TRBD1 as D (6 bases). Germline CDR1 reads MGHDK; CDR2 reads SYGVNS. The CDR3 extends over 16 amino acids. V was shortened by 1 base and J by 10 bases, with 19 bases between the two germline ends. The CDR3 loop reads CASSEFGEGGDGKLFF. The CDR3 bases are TGTGCCAGCAGTGAATTTGGAGAGGGGGGTGATGGAAAACTGTTTTTT.

This clonotype has at least ten counts. V gene TRBV28 combines with J gene TRBJ2-5; TRBD1 aligns across 8 bases. The V gene's germline CDR1 is MDHEN and CDR2 SYDVKM. V trimming: 6 bases; J trimming: 5 bases; junction bases outside the gene matches: 5. The CDR3 contains 13 residues. DNA for the CDR3: TGTGCCAGCAGGTACAGGGGGTGGGAGACCCAGTACTTC. It translates to CASRYRGWETQYF.

This clonotype was detected ten times or more. This chain links TRBV6-1 with TRBJ2-7; TRBD2 aligns across 10 bases. In germline, CDR1 is MNHNS, CDR2 SASEGT. Trimming took 5 bases from V and 5 from J; bases not matched to a gene: 6. The CDR3 consists of 14 residues. CDR3 sequence reads: CASSSLAGADEQYF. The CDR3 DNA follows: TGTGCCAGCAGTTCGCTAGCGGGAGCGGACGAGCAGTACTTC.

With regard to this clonotype: Given a far larger clone just one base away, this is likely a sequencing read error. V usage is TRBV12-3 or TRBV12-4 and J usage is TRBJ2-3; D call uncertain. The CDR3 runs to 13 residues. In nucleotides, the CDR3 is TGTGCCAGCAGTTTAGCCAGCACAGATGCGCAGTATTTT. Amino acids: CASSLASTDAQYF.

This sequence joins TRBV20-1 and TRBJ2-1, with a weak D call TRBD1 (6 bases). Germline V CDR1 and CDR2: DFQATT, SNEGSKA (reference sequence). This CDR3 comprises 15 residues. Trimming stripped 4 bases from V and 4 bases from J, with 17 bases between. CDR3 sequence reads: CSAIKQGRGYNEQFF. CDR3 DNA: TGCAGTGCTATCAAACAGGGACGGGGTTACAATGAGCAGTTCTTC.